These T cell receptor beta chains were read from a single sample in a study of vaccination and CD4 T cells after COVID-19. Their antigens are not known. TCRdb re-called the PCR reads with MiXCR, one entry per CDR3 protein. Of over 9,000 distinct CDR3 sequences detected, roughly 24% appear once; the ten largest clones hold over 9.5%. The sequences come from CD4+ T cells from blood, cultured in vitro, collected after SARS-CoV-2 vaccination. The receptors were sampled from a human donor who had recovered from COVID-19. CDR3s include the opening cysteine and the closing phenylalanine or tryptophan. The D gene is left open where the match is weak. Size is omitted from some rows. Given values are once, few, many or a class for expanded clones.

>TRBJ1-6|large|TRBV10-2|-
CASRTDMGNSPLHF
TGCGCCAGCAGGACCGACATGGGGAATTCACCCCTCCACTTT
>TRBJ1-6|-|TRBV30|-
CAWSVPKQTKPNSPLHF
TGTGCCTGGAGTGTACCCAAACAGACCAAACCAAATTCACCCCTCCACTTT
>TRBJ2-1|-|TRBV10-3|TRBD2
CAISEYAGGATYNEQFF
TGTGCCATCAGTGAGTACGCGGGAGGGGCCACCTACAATGAGCAGTTCTTC
>TRBJ1-5|-|TRBV7-8|-
CASSLESLGGSNQPQHF
TGTGCCAGCAGCTTAGAAAGCCTCGGGGGGAGCAATCAGCCCCAGCATTTT
>TRBJ2-7|-|TRBV19|TRBD2
CASSRTSGYEQYF
TGTGCCAGTAGTAGGACTAGCGGCTACGAGCAGTACTTC
>TRBJ2-3|-|TRBV4-2|-
CASSPLGGGRDTQYF
TGTGCCAGCAGCCCACTTGGCGGAGGTAGGGATACGCAGTATTTT
>TRBJ1-4|few|TRBV27|-
CASRPYGANEKLFF
TGTGCCAGCAGACCGTACGGGGCTAATGAAAAACTGTTTTTT
>TRBJ2-1|-|TRBV28|-
CASSPGFEQFF
TGTGCCAGCAGTCCCGGATTTGAGCAGTTCTTC
>TRBJ1-2|few|TRBV6-5|TRBD1
CASSYGGTGLNYGYTF
TGTGCCAGCAGTTACGGGGGGACAGGGCTTAACTATGGCTACACCTTC
>TRBJ2-1|-|TRBV6-5|TRBD2
CASSYGGGHEQFF
TGTGCCAGCAGTTACGGCGGGGGGCATGAGCAGTTCTTC
>TRBJ1-1|few|TRBV20-1|-
CSASRGPEAAFF
TGCAGTGCTAGTCGCGGGCCTGAGGCTGCTTTCTTT
>TRBJ2-1|-|TRBV10-3|-
CATSRDQGYNEQFF
TGTGCCACGAGCCGGGACCAAGGATACAATGAGCAGTTCTTC
>TRBJ2-7|-|TRBV20-1|-
CSARRAGTDSYEQYF
TGCAGTGCTCGCCGAGCAGGGACGGACTCCTACGAGCAGTACTTC
>TRBJ1-1|-|TRBV6-1|TRBD1
CASKDRVSLAGTEAFF
TGTGCCAGCAAAGACAGGGTGTCTCTCGCTGGCACTGAAGCTTTCTTT
>TRBJ2-3|-|TRBV6-1|-
CASSAPILGDTQYF
TGTGCCAGCAGTGCTCCAATCCTGGGAGATACGCAGTATTTT
>TRBJ2-3|medium-sized|TRBV15|-
CATSRDWGREADTQYF
TGTGCCACCAGCAGAGATTGGGGAAGGGAAGCAGATACGCAGTATTTT
>TRBJ1-2|-|TRBV29-1|-
CSVGTEGDGYTF
TGCAGCGTGGGGACGGAAGGGGATGGCTACACCTTC
>TRBJ2-1|-|TRBV30|-
CAWRGPWSSYNEQFF
TGTGCCTGGAGGGGACCCTGGAGCTCCTACAATGAGCAGTTCTTC
>TRBJ2-4|few|TRBV6-2/TRBV6-3|-
CASRGADTLLKNIQYF
TGTGCCAGCAGAGGAGCGGACACCCTGCTCAAAAACATTCAGTACTTC
>TRBJ2-7|few|TRBV27|TRBD1
CASSPGQNEPLTYEQYF
TGTGCCAGCAGTCCGGGACAGAACGAGCCTCTGACCTACGAGCAGTACTTC
>TRBJ2-1|-|TRBV28|-
CAGGGYPVNEQFF
TGTGCCGGGGGTGGGTATCCTGTCAATGAGCAGTTCTTC
>TRBJ1-2|-|TRBV5-1|-
CASSLVQGFGYTF
TGCGCCAGCAGCTTGGTGCAGGGGTTTGGCTACACCTTC
>TRBJ2-7|-|TRBV6-5|-
CASGLWGSYEQYF
TGTGCCAGCGGTTTGTGGGGTTCCTACGAGCAGTACTTC
>TRBJ1-6|-|TRBV2|-
CASRELQGPNSPLHF
TGTGCCAGCAGGGAATTACAGGGCCCGAATTCACCCCTCCACTTT
>TRBJ2-2|-|TRBV5-1|TRBD2
CASSHGLAGGTGELFF
TGCGCCAGCAGCCACGGACTAGCGGGAGGAACCGGGGAGCTGTTTTTT
>TRBJ2-1|few|TRBV20-1|TRBD2
CSAEGAASGSLNEQFF
TGCAGTGCGGAAGGGGCGGCTAGCGGGAGTTTGAATGAGCAGTTCTTC
>TRBJ1-2|-|TRBV5-1|TRBD1
CASSLNNRGGGYTF
TGCGCCAGCAGCCTAAACAACAGGGGAGGGGGCTACACCTTC
>TRBJ1-1|few|TRBV7-2|-
CASSFSPLRNTEAFF
TGTGCCAGCAGCTTTTCCCCATTACGAAACACTGAAGCTTTCTTT
>TRBJ1-2|few|TRBV28|-
CASSEITGQRTYGYTF
TGTGCCAGCAGCGAAATCACCGGCCAAAGGACCTATGGCTACACCTTC
>TRBJ1-4|-|TRBV19|-
CASTNGVATNEKLFF
TGTGCCAGTACCAATGGGGTGGCGACTAATGAAAAACTGTTTTTT
>TRBJ1-5|medium-sized|TRBV20-1|TRBD1
CSALTDREDQPQHF
TGCAGTGCCCTTACGGACAGGGAAGATCAGCCCCAGCATTTT
>TRBJ1-2|few|TRBV29-1|-
CSVGTANYGYTF
TGCAGCGTTGGAACAGCTAACTATGGCTACACCTTC
>TRBJ1-1|-|TRBV18|-
CASSPAMRGNTEAFF
TGTGCCAGCTCACCGGCAATGCGGGGAAATACTGAAGCTTTCTTT
>TRBJ2-1|-|TRBV2|-
CASSWELEQFF
TGTGCCAGCAGTTGGGAGTTAGAGCAGTTCTTC
>TRBJ1-5|medium-sized|TRBV6-1|-
CATSPGRGAGQPQHF
TGTGCCACCTCACCCGGCAGAGGGGCGGGTCAGCCCCAGCATTTT
>TRBJ2-5|-|TRBV21-1|-
CGAWGGETQYF
TGTGGGGCGTGGGGTGGAGAGACCCAGTACTTC
>TRBJ2-5|medium-sized|TRBV7-6|-
CASSLVGSLPPSETQYF
TGTGCCAGCAGCTTAGTGGGTAGCTTACCTCCCTCGGAGACCCAGTACTTC
>TRBJ2-1|-|TRBV28|-
CASSNLVMVGNEQFF
TGTGCCAGCAGTAACCTAGTGATGGTGGGGAATGAGCAGTTCTTC
>TRBJ1-5|-|TRBV27|-
CASSAKAGGRSQHF
TGTGCCAGCAGTGCCAAGGCCGGGGGCAGATCCCAGCATTTT
>TRBJ2-7|few|TRBV6-5|-
CASSYLTEQYF
TGTGCCAGCAGTTACCTCACCGAGCAGTACTTC
>TRBJ1-1|-|TRBV10-1|-
CASSLGLNTEAFF
TGCGCCAGCAGCCTGGGCCTGAACACTGAAGCTTTCTTT
>TRBJ2-1|-|TRBV14|TRBD2
CASSQGLAGGSYNEQFF
TGTGCCAGCAGCCAAGGACTAGCGGGAGGGTCCTACAATGAGCAGTTCTTC